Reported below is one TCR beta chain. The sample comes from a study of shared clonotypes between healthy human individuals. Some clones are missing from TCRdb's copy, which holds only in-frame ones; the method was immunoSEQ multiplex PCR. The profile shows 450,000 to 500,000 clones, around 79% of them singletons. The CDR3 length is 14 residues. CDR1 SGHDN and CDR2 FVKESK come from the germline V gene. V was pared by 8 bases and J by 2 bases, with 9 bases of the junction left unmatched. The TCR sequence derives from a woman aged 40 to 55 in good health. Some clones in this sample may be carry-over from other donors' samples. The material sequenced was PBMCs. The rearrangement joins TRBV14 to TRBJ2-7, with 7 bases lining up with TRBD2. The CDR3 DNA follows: TGTGCCAGCCGGGTGGCGGGAGAGACCTACGAGCAGTACTTC. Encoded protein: CASRVAGETYEQYF.